One and the same sample provided the 5 T cell receptor beta chains below, sequenced in a study of human CD8 memory T cell subsets. UMI-labeled 5' RACE was used, and it produced the TCR beta libraries. Using the 5' RACE reads, TCRdb records one entry per CDR3 protein without DNA. The table for this sample gives roughly 7,000 distinct CDR3 sequences. The source material was CD8+ stem-like memory T cells (TSCM and TCM) sorted from PBMCs. The subset was: stem-like memory CD8 T cells (TSTEM), CCR7+ PD-1- TIGIT-. Receptor source: a human donor in good health.

V and J are TRBV7-9 and TRBJ2-5; TCRdb's D call, TRBD2, is unchecked because there is no DNA. The CDR3 consists of 15 residues. CDR1 is SEHNR and CDR2 is FQNEAQ in the germline V gene (reference sequence). The CDR3 loop is CASSPPGGPKETQYF.

The chain combines TRBV28 with TRBJ1-5; TCRdb reports TRBD1, a call that lacks DNA to check it against. The CDR3 loop spans 16 amino acids. The germline V gene has CDR1 MDHEN and CDR2 SYDVKM. The CDR3 loop is CASSYPGRDPGGPQHF.

Judged by frequency, this clonotype is medium-sized. The rearrangement links TRBV10-1 to TRBJ1-4; TCRdb reports TRBD1, a call that lacks DNA to check it against. Germline CDR1 WNHNN, CDR2 SYGVQD (reference sequence). The CDR3 has 15 residues. The CDR3 is CASSRDISTNEKLFF.

The gene calls are TRBV13 and TRBJ1-5; TCRdb selects TRBD1, and the lack of DNA leaves this call unchecked. Germline V gene lookup returns CDR1 PRHDT and CDR2 FYEKMQ (reference sequence). The CDR3 runs to 18 residues. This CDR3 is CASSLASGQFHSNQPQHF.

This clonotype shows up as medium-sized by frequency. J is TRBJ1-1 and V is TRBV7-9; TCRdb returns TRBD1, unconfirmable since there is no DNA. From germline, CDR1 is SEHNR and CDR2 FQNEAQ (reference sequence). This CDR3 has 13 amino acids. The CDR3 is CASSLWDREEAFF.